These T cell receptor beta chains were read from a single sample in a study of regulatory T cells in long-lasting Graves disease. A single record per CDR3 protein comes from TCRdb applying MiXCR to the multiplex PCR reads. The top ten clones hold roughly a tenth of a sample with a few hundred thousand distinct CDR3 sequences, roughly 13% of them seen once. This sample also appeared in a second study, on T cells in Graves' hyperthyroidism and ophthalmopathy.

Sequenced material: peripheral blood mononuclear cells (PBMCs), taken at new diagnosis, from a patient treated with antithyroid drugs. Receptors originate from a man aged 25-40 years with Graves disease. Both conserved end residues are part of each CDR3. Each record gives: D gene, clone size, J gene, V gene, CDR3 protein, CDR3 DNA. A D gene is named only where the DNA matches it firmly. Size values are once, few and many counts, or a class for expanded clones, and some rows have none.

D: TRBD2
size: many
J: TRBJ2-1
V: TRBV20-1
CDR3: CSAIAGAPYNEQFF
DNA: TGCAGTGCAATAGCGGGAGCACCCTACAATGAGCAGTTCTTC

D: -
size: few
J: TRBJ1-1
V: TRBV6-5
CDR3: CASSYLARNTEAFF
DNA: TGTGCCAGCAGTTACTTAGCAAGGAACACTGAAGCTTTCTTT

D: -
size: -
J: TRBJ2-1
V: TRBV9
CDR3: CASSVDWEQFF
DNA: TGTGCCAGCAGCGTAGATTGGGAGCAGTTCTTC

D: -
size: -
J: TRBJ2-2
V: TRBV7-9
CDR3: CASSGRRAGELFF
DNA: TGTGCCAGCAGCGGCCGAAGGGCCGGGGAGCTGTTTTTT

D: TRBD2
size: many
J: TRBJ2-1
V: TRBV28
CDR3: CASSLPGTSGRYEQFF
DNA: TGTGCCAGCAGTCTACCCGGGACTAGCGGGAGGTATGAGCAGTTCTTC

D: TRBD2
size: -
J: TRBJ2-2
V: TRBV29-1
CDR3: CSGGASGLNTGELFF
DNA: TGCAGCGGGGGGGCTAGCGGGCTCAACACCGGGGAGCTGTTTTTT

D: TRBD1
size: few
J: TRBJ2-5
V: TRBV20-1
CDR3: CSAAGTVSLETQYF
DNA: TGCAGTGCAGCCGGGACAGTGTCTTTGGAGACCCAGTACTTC

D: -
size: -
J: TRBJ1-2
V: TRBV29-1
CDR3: CSVYFLVAGVGGYTF
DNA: TGCAGCGTTTACTTCTTGGTTGCTGGGGTCGGTGGCTACACCTTC

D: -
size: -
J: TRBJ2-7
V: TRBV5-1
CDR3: CASSRTDTPQYF
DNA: TGCGCCAGCAGCCGGACCGACACGCCACAGTACTTC

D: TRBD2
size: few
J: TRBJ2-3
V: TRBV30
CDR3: CAWSVIAGLTDTQYF
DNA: TGTGCCTGGAGTGTGATAGCGGGCCTCACAGATACGCAGTATTTT

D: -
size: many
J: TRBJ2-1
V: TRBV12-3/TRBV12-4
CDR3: CASSALRGLVLAVQEQFF
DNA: TGTGCCAGCAGTGCGCTCAGGGGGCTCGTGCTAGCGGTACAAGAGCAGTTCTTC

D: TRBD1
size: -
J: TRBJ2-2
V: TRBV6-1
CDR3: CASRSGTGTGELFF
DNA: TGTGCCAGCAGATCCGGGACAGGGACCGGGGAGCTGTTTTTT

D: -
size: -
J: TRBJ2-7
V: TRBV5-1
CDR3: CASSWTRGSYEQYF
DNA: TGCGCCAGCAGCTGGACAAGAGGTAGCTACGAGCAGTACTTC

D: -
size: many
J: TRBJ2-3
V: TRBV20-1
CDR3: CSASMLRLGEDTQYF
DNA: TGCAGTGCTAGTATGTTGCGACTAGGGGAGGATACGCAGTATTTT

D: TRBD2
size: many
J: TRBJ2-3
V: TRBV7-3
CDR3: CASSPQAGGLDTQYF
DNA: TGTGCCAGCAGCCCCCAAGCGGGAGGCCTAGATACGCAGTATTTT

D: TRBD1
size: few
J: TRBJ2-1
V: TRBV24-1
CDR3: CATSEWTGATYNEQFF
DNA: TGTGCCACCAGTGAGTGGACAGGTGCCACCTACAATGAGCAGTTCTTC

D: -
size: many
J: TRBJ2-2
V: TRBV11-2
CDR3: CASSLGAGGELFF
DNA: TGTGCCAGCAGCTTAGGCGCCGGCGGGGAGCTGTTTTTT

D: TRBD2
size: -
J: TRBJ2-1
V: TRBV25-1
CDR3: CATVGREYNEQFF
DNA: TGTGCCACCGTCGGGCGGGAGTACAATGAGCAGTTCTTC

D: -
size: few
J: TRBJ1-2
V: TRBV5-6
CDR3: CASSFNYVAFYGYTF
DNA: TGTGCCAGCAGCTTTAATTACGTCGCCTTCTATGGCTACACCTTC

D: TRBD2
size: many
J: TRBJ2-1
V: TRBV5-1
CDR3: CASSSGLAGGGNEQFF
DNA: TGCGCCAGCAGCTCGGGACTAGCGGGAGGGGGTAATGAGCAGTTCTTC